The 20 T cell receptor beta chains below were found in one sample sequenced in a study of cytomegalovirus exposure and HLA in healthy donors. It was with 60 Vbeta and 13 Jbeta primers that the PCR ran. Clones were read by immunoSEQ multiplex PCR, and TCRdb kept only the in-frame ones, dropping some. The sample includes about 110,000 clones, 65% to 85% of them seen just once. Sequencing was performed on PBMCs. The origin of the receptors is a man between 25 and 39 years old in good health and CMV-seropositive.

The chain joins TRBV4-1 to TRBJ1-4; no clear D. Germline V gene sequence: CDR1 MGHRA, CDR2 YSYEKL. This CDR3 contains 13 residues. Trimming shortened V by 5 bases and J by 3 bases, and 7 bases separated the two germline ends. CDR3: CASSVGANEKLFF. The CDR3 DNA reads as TGCGCCAGCAGCGTCGGGGCTAATGAAAAACTGTTTTTT.

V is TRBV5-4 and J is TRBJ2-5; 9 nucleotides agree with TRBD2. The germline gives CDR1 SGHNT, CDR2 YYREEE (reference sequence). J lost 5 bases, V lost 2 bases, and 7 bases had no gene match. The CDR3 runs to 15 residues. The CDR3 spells CASSFGAGGGETQYF. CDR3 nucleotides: TGTGCCAGCAGCTTCGGAGCGGGGGGTGGGGAGACCCAGTACTTC.

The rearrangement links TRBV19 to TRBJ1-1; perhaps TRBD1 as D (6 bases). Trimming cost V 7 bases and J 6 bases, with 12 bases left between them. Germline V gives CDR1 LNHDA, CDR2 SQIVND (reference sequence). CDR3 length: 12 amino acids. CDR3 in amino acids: CASTADSSEAFF. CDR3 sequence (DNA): TGTGCCAGTACCGCGGACAGCTCTGAAGCTTTCTTT.

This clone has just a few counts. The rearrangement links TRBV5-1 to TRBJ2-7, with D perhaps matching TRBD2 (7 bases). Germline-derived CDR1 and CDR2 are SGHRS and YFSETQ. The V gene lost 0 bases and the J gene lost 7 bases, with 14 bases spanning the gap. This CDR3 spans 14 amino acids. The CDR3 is CASSLDGGPGEQYF. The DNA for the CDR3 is TGCGCCAGCAGCTTGGACGGGGGGCCAGGGGAGCAGTACTTC.

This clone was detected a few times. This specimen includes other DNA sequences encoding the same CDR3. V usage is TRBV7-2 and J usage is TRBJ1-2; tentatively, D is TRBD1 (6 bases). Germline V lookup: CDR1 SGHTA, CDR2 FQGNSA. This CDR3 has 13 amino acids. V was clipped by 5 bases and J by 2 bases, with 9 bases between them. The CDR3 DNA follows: TGTGCCAGCAGCCCTGGACAGAACTATGGCTACACCTTC. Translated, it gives CASSPGQNYGYTF.

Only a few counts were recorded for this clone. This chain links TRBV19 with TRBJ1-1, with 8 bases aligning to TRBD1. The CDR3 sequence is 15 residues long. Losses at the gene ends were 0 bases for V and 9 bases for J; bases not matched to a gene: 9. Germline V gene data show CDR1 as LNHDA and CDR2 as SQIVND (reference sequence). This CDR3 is CASSIEAGPRGQAFF. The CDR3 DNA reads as TGTGCCAGTAGTATAGAGGCAGGGCCCAGGGGGCAAGCTTTCTTT.

The DNA for the CDR3 is TGTGCCAGCAGCTTGTTTACAGGGCTCTACGAGCAGTACTTC. Protein: CASSLFTGLYEQYF. The chain combines TRBV5-6 with TRBJ2-5; D perhaps matches TRBD1 (6 bases). Near its end, the DNA agrees better with TRBJ2-7, so the J call may be wrong. The CDR3 is made up of 14 amino acids. Germline V gene data show CDR1 as SGHDT and CDR2 as YYEEEE.

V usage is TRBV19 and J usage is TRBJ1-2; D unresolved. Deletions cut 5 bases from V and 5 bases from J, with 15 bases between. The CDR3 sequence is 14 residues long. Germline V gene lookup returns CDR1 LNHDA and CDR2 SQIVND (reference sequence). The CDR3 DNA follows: TGTGCCAGTAGTCACGACGGTCGGGGATATGGCTACACCTTC. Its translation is CASSHDGRGYGYTF.

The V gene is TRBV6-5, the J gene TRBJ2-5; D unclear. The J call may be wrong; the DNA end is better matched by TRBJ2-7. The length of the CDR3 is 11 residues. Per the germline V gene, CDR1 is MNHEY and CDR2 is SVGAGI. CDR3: CASSSVFEQYF. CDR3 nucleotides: TGTGCCAGCAGTTCTGTGTTCGAGCAGTACTTC.

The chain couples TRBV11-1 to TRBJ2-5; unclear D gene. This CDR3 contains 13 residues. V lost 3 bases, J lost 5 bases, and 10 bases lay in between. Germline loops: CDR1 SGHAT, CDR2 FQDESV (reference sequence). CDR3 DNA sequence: TGTGCCAGCAGCTTGGAAGTCAGGGAGACCCAGTACTTC. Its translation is CASSLEVRETQYF.

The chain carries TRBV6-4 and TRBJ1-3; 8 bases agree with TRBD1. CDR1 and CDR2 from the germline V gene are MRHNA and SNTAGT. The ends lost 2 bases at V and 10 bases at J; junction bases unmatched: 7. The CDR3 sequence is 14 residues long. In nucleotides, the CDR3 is TGTGCCAGCAGTGACCGACAGGGGAGTAGGACCATATATTTT. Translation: CASSDRQGSRTIYF.

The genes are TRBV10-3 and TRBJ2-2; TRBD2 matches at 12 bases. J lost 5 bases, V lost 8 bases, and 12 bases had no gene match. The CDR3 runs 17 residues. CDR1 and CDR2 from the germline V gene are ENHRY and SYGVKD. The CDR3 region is CAIRSTSGGIGTGELFF. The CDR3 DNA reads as TGTGCCATCCGAAGTACTAGCGGGGGGATAGGTACCGGGGAGCTGTTTTTT.

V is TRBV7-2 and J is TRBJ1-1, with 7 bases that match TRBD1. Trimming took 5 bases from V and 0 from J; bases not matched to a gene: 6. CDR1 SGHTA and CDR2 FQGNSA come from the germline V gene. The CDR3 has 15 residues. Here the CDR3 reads CASSTRQGMNTEAFF. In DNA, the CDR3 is TGTGCCAGCAGCACTCGACAGGGAATGAACACTGAAGCTTTCTTT. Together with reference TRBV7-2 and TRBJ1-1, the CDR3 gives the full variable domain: GAGVSQSPSNKVTEKGKDVELRCDPISGHTALYWYRQSLGQGLEFLIYFQGNSAPDKSGLPSDRFSAERTGGSVSTLTIQRTQQEDSAVYLCASSTRQGMNTEAFFGQGTRLTVV.

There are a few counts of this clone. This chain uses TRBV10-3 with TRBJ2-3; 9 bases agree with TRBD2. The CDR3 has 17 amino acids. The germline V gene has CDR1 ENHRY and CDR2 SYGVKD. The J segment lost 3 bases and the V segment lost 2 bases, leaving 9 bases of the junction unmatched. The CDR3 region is CAISETWTSETTDTQYF. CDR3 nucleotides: TGTGCCATCAGTGAGACCTGGACTAGCGAGACAACAGATACGCAGTATTTT.

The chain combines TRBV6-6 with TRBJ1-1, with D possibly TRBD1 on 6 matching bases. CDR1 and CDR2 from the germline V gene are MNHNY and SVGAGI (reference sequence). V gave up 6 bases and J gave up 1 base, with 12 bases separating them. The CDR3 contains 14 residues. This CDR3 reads CASRDQGRNTEAFF. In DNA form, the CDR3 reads TGTGCCAGCAGAGACCAGGGGAGGAACACTGAAGCTTTCTTT.

CDR3 coding DNA: TGTGCCAGCAGTCCCTACTCGACTGCTTCTGAAGCTTTCTTT. Translating it yields CASSPYSTASEAFF. The chain recombines TRBV25-1 with TRBJ1-1; no reliable D call. Germline CDR1 and CDR2: MGHDK and SYGVNS. The CDR3 has 14 residues. V was pared by 5 bases and J by 6 bases, with 16 bases between.

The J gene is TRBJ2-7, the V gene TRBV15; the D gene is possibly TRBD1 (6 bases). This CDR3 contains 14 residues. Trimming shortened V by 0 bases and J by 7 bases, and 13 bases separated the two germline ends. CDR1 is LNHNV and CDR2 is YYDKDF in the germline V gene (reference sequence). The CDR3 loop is CATSRDTGLREQYF. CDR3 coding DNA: TGTGCCACCAGCAGAGACACAGGGTTGAGGGAGCAGTACTTC.

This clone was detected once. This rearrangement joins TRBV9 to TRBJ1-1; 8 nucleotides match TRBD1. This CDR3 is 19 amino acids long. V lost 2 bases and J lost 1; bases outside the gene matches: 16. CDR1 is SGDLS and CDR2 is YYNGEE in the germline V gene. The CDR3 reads CASSVSVGTGLEQNTEAFF. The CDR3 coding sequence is TGTGCCAGCAGCGTTTCTGTCGGGACAGGTTTAGAGCAGAACACTGAAGCTTTCTTT.

The CDR3 coding sequence is TGTGCCAGCAGACCAACAGGGGCAAAAGTTGGCAATCAGCCCCAGCATTTT. Residues: CASRPTGAKVGNQPQHF. The chain couples TRBV11-3 to TRBJ1-5; 7 nucleotides line up with TRBD1. The CDR3 is 17 amino acids. The ends lost 6 bases at V and 2 bases at J; junction bases unmatched: 13. Looked up from germline, CDR1 is SGHNT and CDR2 is YENEEA.

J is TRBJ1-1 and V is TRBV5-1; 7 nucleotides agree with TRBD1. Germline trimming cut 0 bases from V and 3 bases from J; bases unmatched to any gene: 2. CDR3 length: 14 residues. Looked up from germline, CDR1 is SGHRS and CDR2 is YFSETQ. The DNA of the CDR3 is TGCGCCAGCAGCTTGGGAACAGGGGACACTGAAGCTTTCTTT. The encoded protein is CASSLGTGDTEAFF.